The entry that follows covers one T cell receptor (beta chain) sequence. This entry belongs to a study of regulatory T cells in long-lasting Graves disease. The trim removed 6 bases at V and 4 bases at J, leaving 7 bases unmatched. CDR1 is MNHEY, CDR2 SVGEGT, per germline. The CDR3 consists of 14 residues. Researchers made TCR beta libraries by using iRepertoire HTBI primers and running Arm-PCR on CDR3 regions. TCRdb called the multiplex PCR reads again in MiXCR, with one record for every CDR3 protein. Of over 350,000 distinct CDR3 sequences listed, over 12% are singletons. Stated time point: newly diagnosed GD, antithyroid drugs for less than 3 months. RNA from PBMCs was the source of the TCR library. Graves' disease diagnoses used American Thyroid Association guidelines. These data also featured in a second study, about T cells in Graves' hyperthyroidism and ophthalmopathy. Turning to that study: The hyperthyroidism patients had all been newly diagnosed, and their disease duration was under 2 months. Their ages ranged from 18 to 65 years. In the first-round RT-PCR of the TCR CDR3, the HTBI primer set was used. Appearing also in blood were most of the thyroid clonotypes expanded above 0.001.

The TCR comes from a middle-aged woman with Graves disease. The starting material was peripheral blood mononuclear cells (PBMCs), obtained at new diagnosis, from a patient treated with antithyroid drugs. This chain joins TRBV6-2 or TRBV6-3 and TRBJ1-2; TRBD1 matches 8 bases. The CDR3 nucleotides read TGTGCCAGCAGCCCCTCCGGACAGGGCTATGGCTACACCTTC. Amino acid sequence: CASSPSGQGYGYTF.